This entry lists 11 T cell receptor beta chains sequenced from one sample in a study of control samples from healthy donors and cancer patients. TCRdb's copy holds only in-frame clones and misses some; the assay was immunoSEQ multiplex PCR. The sample lists about 150,000 clones, under 95% occurring once. Material for sequencing was blood. Every receptor here comes from a man aged 18-30 years in good health.

The chain combines TRBV11-2 with TRBJ2-1, with D tentatively TRBD1 (6 bases). Trimming cost V 5 bases and J 4 bases, with 9 bases left between them. CDR3 length equals 13 residues. Germline assignment: CDR1 SGHAT and CDR2 FQNNGV. CDR3 amino acids: CASSLGQYNEQFF. DNA of the CDR3: TGTGCCAGCAGCCTAGGACAGTACAATGAGCAGTTCTTC.

This chain uses TRBV6-2 or TRBV6-3 with TRBJ2-7; D is uncertain. This CDR3 is built from 14 residues. V was shortened by 1 base and J by 2 bases, with 9 bases between the two germline ends. CDR1 and CDR2 (germline): MNHEY, SVGEGT. The CDR3 nucleotides read TGTGCCAGCAGTTACTATGAAAGAACCTACGAGCAGTACTTC. This gives the protein CASSYYERTYEQYF.

The chain joins TRBV28 to TRBJ1-2; no definite D call. Deletions cut 8 bases from V and 0 bases from J, with 7 bases between. Looked up from germline, CDR1 is MDHEN and CDR2 is SYDVKM. This CDR3 region has 12 residues. For the CDR3, the DNA is TGTGCCAGCTCCGATACTAACTATGGCTACACCTTC. This sequence encodes CASSDTNYGYTF.

The V gene is TRBV28, the J gene TRBJ2-7; D is ambiguous. Germline CDR1 reads MDHEN; CDR2 reads SYDVKM. V lost 3 bases and J lost 1, with 16 bases in between. The length of the CDR3 is 16 residues. CDR3 nucleotides: TGTGCCAGCAGTTTTCCGGACCCGAAAAGGTCCTACGAGCAGTACTTC. Its translation is CASSFPDPKRSYEQYF.

The V gene is TRBV9, the J gene TRBJ1-6, with a possible D match to TRBD1 (5 bases). Between the trimmed V and J ends, which lost 3 bases and 4 bases, there was a span of 11 bases. This CDR3 region has 15 residues. The germline gives CDR1 SGDLS, CDR2 YYNGEE. CDR3 amino acids: CASSAREPYNSPLHF. DNA for the CDR3: TGTGCCAGCAGCGCCAGGGAACCTTATAATTCACCCCTCCACTTT. Based on the CDR3 plus reference TRBV9 and TRBJ1-6, the full variable domain is DSGVTQTPKHLITATGQRVTLRCSPRSGDLSVYWYQQSLDQGLQFLIQYYNGEERAKGNILERFSAQQFPDLHSELNLSSLELGDSALYFCASSAREPYNSPLHFGNGTRLTVT.

The chain is built from TRBV24-1 and TRBJ2-3; TRBD2 aligns across 7 bases. V trimming: 6 bases; J trimming: 0 bases; junction bases outside the gene matches: 5. The CDR3 covers 15 residues. CDR1 KGHDR and CDR2 SFDVKD come from the germline V gene. CDR3 nucleotides: TGTGCCACCAGTCATAGCGGGCCTAGCACAGATACGCAGTATTTT. This encodes CATSHSGPSTDTQYF.

The chain combines TRBV15 with TRBJ1-1; 7 bases align to TRBD1. Germline V gene sequence: CDR1 LNHNV, CDR2 YYDKDF (reference sequence). This CDR3 is 13 amino acids long. With 2 bases clipped from V and 5 bases from J, the junction kept 2 bases outside the gene matches. DNA for the CDR3: TGTGCCACCAGCAGACAGGGGGGGACTGAAGCTTTCTTT. It yields the protein CATSRQGGTEAFF.

A remark on this clone: The same CDR3 can be traced to other DNA sequences in this sample. CDR3 loop: CASSPGTGETEAFF. In nucleotides, the CDR3 is TGCGCCAGCAGCCCCGGGACAGGGGAGACTGAAGCTTTCTTT. V gene TRBV4-1 combines with J gene TRBJ1-1; 10 nucleotides agree with TRBD1. The CDR3 has 14 amino acids. Germline V gene sequence: CDR1 MGHRA, CDR2 YSYEKL. Unmatched junction bases numbered 4, after V lost 4 bases and J lost 5 bases.

The chain uses TRBV28 and TRBJ2-7; D unresolved. The CDR3 contains 11 residues. The germline V gene has CDR1 MDHEN and CDR2 SYDVKM. Trimming cost V 7 bases and J 4 bases, with 8 bases left between them. The CDR3 nucleotides are TGTGCCAGCACCATGGCTTACGAGCAGTACTTC. It specifies CASTMAYEQYF.

The chain couples TRBV6-5 to TRBJ2-1; no definite D call. This CDR3 spans 12 amino acids. Germline V gene lookup returns CDR1 MNHEY and CDR2 SVGAGI. V was clipped by 2 bases and J by 7 bases, with 6 bases between them. For the CDR3, the DNA is TGTGCCAGCAGTTACGCCAAGAATGAGCAGTTCTTC. Translation: CASSYAKNEQFF.

The V gene is TRBV27, the J gene TRBJ1-1; D unresolved. Germline values: CDR1 MNHEY, CDR2 SMNVEV (reference sequence). CDR3 size: 13 residues. The ends were cut back, 3 bases at V and 8 bases at J, with 13 bases in the middle. The CDR3 DNA reads as TGTGCCAGCAGTTTGGCGCCTTTTCTGGAAGCTTTCTTT. Protein product: CASSLAPFLEAFF.